One sample yielded the 3 T cell receptor beta chains listed below, sequenced in a study of blood T cell repertoires in COVID-19. The repertoire was sequenced with immunoSEQ multiplex PCR; TCRdb's copy has only in-frame clones and lacks some. The profile shows 270,000 or so clones, about 90% of them singletons. The sequenced sample consisted of PBMCs or T cells enriched from blood (not recorded which). The origin of the receptors is a woman in her twenties or thirties with acute COVID-19.

The chain links TRBV1 to TRBJ2-6; the D segment call TRBD1 is taken from the table without a DNA check. TRBV1 counts as a pseudogene. This CDR3 comprises 14 residues. Here the CDR3 reads CTSSAESRANVLTF. CDR3 DNA: TGCACCAGCAGCGCAGAAAGTCGGGCCAACGTCCTGACTTTC.

V gene TRBV11-2 combines with J gene TRBJ2-3, with D hard to call. CDR1 and CDR2 from the germline V gene are SGHAT and FQNNGV. Trimming cost V 7 bases and J 0 bases, with 5 bases left between them. CDR3 length: 12 residues. The CDR3 spells CASTPSTDTQYF. The CDR3 bases are TGTGCCAGCACCCCTAGCACAGATACGCAGTATTTT.

The V and J genes are TRBV19 and TRBJ1-4; no clear D. Germline CDR1 reads LNHDA; CDR2 reads SQIVND (reference sequence). The V gene lost 3 bases and the J gene lost 8 bases, with 10 bases spanning the gap. This CDR3 contains 13 residues. The CDR3 region has the DNA TGTGCCAGTAGTATCTCTTGGAGGGAAAAACTGTTTTTT. This gives the protein CASSISWREKLFF.